This is a list of T cell receptor beta chains from one sample in a study of CXCR3-negative and CXCR3-positive naive CD8 T cells. TCRdb reprocessed the 5' RACE reads, with one entry per CDR3 protein and no DNA. The table lists over 150,000 distinct CDR3 sequences. The sequencing input was naive CXCR3+ CD8+ T cells from blood. The source of these receptors is a human donor in good health. Some clones in this sample may be carry-over from other donors' samples. Both conserved end residues are part of each CDR3.

J: TRBJ2-7; V: TRBV30; CDR3: CAWSVDRDEQYF
J: TRBJ2-1; V: TRBV6-5; CDR3: CASSTGTSLNEQFF
J: TRBJ2-7; V: TRBV6-5; CDR3: CASSSWTGQHEQYF
J: TRBJ2-5; V: TRBV29-1; CDR3: CSVEDLGGAGETQYF
J: TRBJ2-5; V: TRBV29-1; CDR3: CSVEMVGAGETQYF
J: TRBJ2-1; V: TRBV15; CDR3: CATSDRQGSNEQFF
J: TRBJ2-1; V: TRBV28; CDR3: CASSYFAGGRNEQFF
J: TRBJ2-2; V: TRBV5-1; CDR3: CASSPGGGADTGELFF
J: TRBJ2-2; V: TRBV25-1; CDR3: CASSESQDTGELFF
J: TRBJ1-1; V: TRBV4-1; CDR3: CASSQDSAENTEAFF
J: TRBJ2-7; V: TRBV3-1; CDR3: CASSQERQIYFVDEQYF
J: TRBJ1-1; V: TRBV7-2; CDR3: CASSLGGRGNEAFF
J: TRBJ2-7; V: TRBV6-5; CDR3: CASSYLESTEQYF
J: TRBJ2-2; V: TRBV4-1; CDR3: CASSQVAGTNTGELFF
J: TRBJ1-1; V: TRBV20-1; CDR3: CSADPETEAFF
J: TRBJ2-7; V: TRBV4-2; CDR3: CASSQEAGSEQYF
J: TRBJ1-1; V: TRBV7-9; CDR3: CASSRNTEAFF
J: TRBJ2-1; V: TRBV5-1; CDR3: CASKMYGSGSVMYNEQFF
J: TRBJ1-1; V: TRBV6-5; CDR3: CASSYSERSTEAFF
J: TRBJ2-2; V: TRBV29-1; CDR3: CSVAARSVSTGELFF
J: TRBJ1-1; V: TRBV2; CDR3: CARRQGNTEAFF
J: TRBJ2-2; V: TRBV11-3; CDR3: CASSHENRDLNTGELFF
J: TRBJ2-5; V: TRBV4-1; CDR3: CASSQDRLERETQYF
J: TRBJ2-1; V: TRBV11-2; CDR3: CATEGLAVNEQFF
J: TRBJ2-5; V: TRBV12-3/TRBV12-4; CDR3: CASSHDHQETQYF
J: TRBJ1-5; V: TRBV12-3/TRBV12-4; CDR3: CASSPTGVINQPQHF
J: TRBJ2-3; V: TRBV29-1; CDR3: CSAGSGSTDTQYF
J: TRBJ2-7; V: TRBV9; CDR3: CASSAVAASYEQYF
J: TRBJ2-2; V: TRBV4-1; CDR3: CASSQDTTTAVGTGELFF
J: TRBJ1-6; V: TRBV7-9; CDR3: CASSLGEPSYNSPLHF
J: TRBJ2-1; V: TRBV20-1; CDR3: CSARGRVVIGLVPYNEQFF
J: TRBJ1-1; V: TRBV6-5; CDR3: CASRQTGGVAEAFF
J: TRBJ1-2; V: TRBV12-3/TRBV12-4; CDR3: CASSSPGGWGYGYTF
J: TRBJ1-1; V: TRBV29-1; CDR3: CSVVQSNTEAFF
J: TRBJ2-5; V: TRBV7-9; CDR3: CASSLDQGQGRETQYF
J: TRBJ2-7; V: TRBV20-1; CDR3: CSARDPPGEQYF
J: TRBJ2-7; V: TRBV20-1; CDR3: CSARDRADSTYEQYF
J: TRBJ1-1; V: TRBV28; CDR3: CASREGQAGTEAFF
J: TRBJ2-2; V: TRBV2; CDR3: CAILPGQGMNTGELFF
J: TRBJ2-3; V: TRBV11-1; CDR3: CASSLLDLDTQYF
J: TRBJ2-3; V: TRBV6-1; CDR3: CASSDLSNTQYF
J: TRBJ2-7; V: TRBV7-6; CDR3: CASSSSHEQYF
J: TRBJ2-7; V: TRBV18; CDR3: CASSPRTSGRYYEQYF
J: TRBJ1-2; V: TRBV29-1; CDR3: CSVEEQTQEIGYTF
J: TRBJ1-1; V: TRBV13; CDR3: CASSYTSLTEAFF
J: TRBJ2-1; V: TRBV10-3; CDR3: CAVGAPGLADNEQFF
J: TRBJ2-7; V: TRBV12-3/TRBV12-4; CDR3: CASSLTGNYEQYF